This T cell receptor (beta chain) was sequenced for a study of a mutant IDH1 vaccine in newly diagnosed glioma. The CDR3 length is 17 residues. The junction had 8 bases not matched to a gene; V was cut back by 4 bases and J by 2 bases. Germline CDR1 and CDR2: MNHEY and SMNVEV (reference sequence). Comments on this clone: Its target is unknown.

Produced via immunoSEQ multiplex PCR; TCRdb's table is partial and in-frame only. The sample holds about 84,000 clones, approximately 78% seen once. Noted time point: week 47, end of study. The content of each vaccine dose was 300 ug of mutant IDH1 20-mer peptide, and topical imiquimod accompanied it. The specimen was PBMCs, collected from a glioma patient whose treatment included an IDH1 peptide vaccine. The sequence came from a man aged 35-49 years with glioma. The V and J genes are TRBV27 and TRBJ2-7; 13 bases fit TRBD2. The chain's CDR3 is CASSSRLAGGHAYEQYF. The CDR3 region has the DNA TGTGCCAGCAGTTCTCGACTAGCGGGAGGCCATGCCTACGAGCAGTACTTC.